The clone carrying this T cell receptor beta chain was detected ten times or more. This entry is derived from a study of Graves' ophthalmopathy and Graves' hyperthyroidism. Amplifying from RNA transcripts, the study obtained TCR beta CDR3 regions. RT-PCR was first run with HTBI primers, then multiplex PCR in a second round. TCRdb processed the multiplex PCR reads anew with MiXCR; each CDR3 protein has one entry. The sample lists more than 550,000 distinct CDR3 sequences, about 41% seen once, with about 3.3% in the top ten. The germline V gene encodes CDR1 SNHLY and CDR2 FYNNEI. The CDR3 contains 15 residues. The junction had 5 bases not matched to a gene; V was cut back by 5 bases and J by 3 bases.

This sequence originates from an adult man with Graves' ophthalmopathy. V usage is TRBV2 and J usage is TRBJ1-5; TRBD1 matches 9 bases. Material: peripheral blood. CDR3 amino acids: CASSLQGAINQPQHF. CDR3 in DNA: TGTGCCAGCAGTCTACAGGGGGCGATCAATCAGCCCCAGCATTTT. Supplemented by reference TRBV2 and TRBJ1-5, the full variable domain reads EPEVTQTPSHQVTQMGQEVILRCVPISNHLYFYWYRQILGQKVEFLVSFYNNEISEKSEIFDDQFSVERPDGSNFTLKIRSTKLEDSAMYFCASSLQGAINQPQHFGDGTRLSIL.